Following are 28 T cell receptor beta chains from one sample sequenced in a study of blood T cell repertoires in COVID-19. The repertoire was sequenced with immunoSEQ multiplex PCR; TCRdb's copy has only in-frame clones and lacks some. The table shows more than 95,000 clones, with around 89% occurring only once. The sequencing input was peripheral blood. These receptors were collected from a man aged 45-65 years with acute or convalescent COVID-19.

J is TRBJ1-2 and V is TRBV6-6, with D perhaps matching TRBD1 (6 bases). Looked up from germline, CDR1 is MNHNY and CDR2 is SVGAGI (reference sequence). V lost 2 bases and J lost 0, with 13 bases in between. The length of the CDR3 is 16 residues. The CDR3 sequence is CASSYVPGEPNYGYTF. CDR3 nucleotides: TGTGCCAGCAGTTACGTCCCAGGGGAGCCTAACTATGGCTACACCTTC.

The chain carries TRBV5-1 and TRBJ2-3; possible D gene TRBD1, 6 bases. Trimming took off 6 bases at V and 1 base at J, with 21 bases between the two ends. The CDR3 is 17 residues long. Looked up from germline, CDR1 is SGHRS and CDR2 is YFSETQ. CDR3 sequence: CASMRTAYGLGTDTQYF. The CDR3 bases are TGCGCCAGCATGAGGACAGCCTATGGGTTGGGCACAGATACGCAGTATTTT. The variable domain in full, with the rest retrieved from reference TRBV5-1 and TRBJ2-3, is KAGVTQTPRYLIKTRGQQVTLSCSPISGHRSVSWYQQTPGQGLQFLFEYFSETQRNKGNFPGRFSGRQFSNSRSEMNVSTLELGDSALYLCASMRTAYGLGTDTQYFGPGTRLTVL.

This chain uses TRBV14 with TRBJ1-2; weak D call: TRBD1 (5 bases). The CDR3 covers 16 residues. V lost 1 base to trimming and J lost 4 bases, with 16 bases between them. CDR1 and CDR2 from the germline V gene are SGHDN and FVKESK. CDR3 in DNA: TGTGCCAGCAGCCAAGTTCGAGGACAAAAAGGCTATGGCTACACCTTC. This translates into CASSQVRGQKGYGYTF.

The genes are TRBV7-2 and TRBJ1-2, with D hard to call. Germline loops: CDR1 SGHTA, CDR2 FQGNSA. Trimming removed 5 bases at V and 2 bases at J, with 15 bases between. There are 15 residues in the CDR3. The CDR3 is CASSRTSTGNYGYTF. For the CDR3, the DNA is TGTGCCAGCAGCCGGACCTCGACGGGAAACTATGGCTACACCTTC.

This clone was counted only a few times. The CDR3 spells CSASDFLADTQYF. In nucleotides, the CDR3 is TGCAGTGCTAGTGACTTCCTAGCAGATACGCAGTATTTT. V gene TRBV20-1 combines with J gene TRBJ2-3; D is ambiguous. Germline lookup yields CDR1 DFQATT and CDR2 SNEGSKA (reference sequence). The V end was cut by 3 bases, the J end by 4 bases, with 11 bases between. The CDR3 is made up of 13 amino acids.

This chain links TRBV12-5 with TRBJ2-2; 10 nucleotides agree with TRBD1. Germline CDR1 is LGHNT and CDR2 is FRNRAP. This CDR3 contains 14 residues. The ends lost 6 bases at V and 8 bases at J; junction bases unmatched: 6. The CDR3 spells CASGRTGGTGELFF. CDR3 bases: TGTGCTAGTGGCAGGACAGGGGGGACGGGGGAGCTGTTTTTT.

CDR3: CASSELTSTDTQYF. The CDR3, as DNA: TGTGCCAGCAGCGAACTGACTAGCACAGATACGCAGTATTTT. The J gene is TRBJ2-3, the V gene TRBV21-1; TRBD2 is taken as the D call from the table, unchecked against the DNA. TRBV21-1 is annotated as a pseudogene. The CDR3 length is 14 residues.

The chain couples TRBV6-6 to TRBJ2-5; D gene ambiguous. CDR1 MNHNY and CDR2 SVGAGI come from the germline V gene (reference sequence). This CDR3 is 11 amino acids long. Trimming pared 5 bases from V and 4 bases from J, leaving 5 bases between. CDR3 residues: CASSTGETQYF. The CDR3 DNA reads as TGTGCCAGCAGTACCGGAGAGACCCAGTACTTC.

This chain joins TRBV7-9 and TRBJ1-4; perhaps TRBD1 as D (5 bases). Germline V gene data show CDR1 as SEHNR and CDR2 as FQNEAQ (reference sequence). The CDR3 covers 16 residues. Trimming cost V 5 bases and J 0 bases, with 13 bases left between them. The CDR3 spells CASSPRGDATNEKLFF. CDR3 sequence (DNA): TGTGCCAGCAGCCCGCGGGGGGACGCAACTAATGAAAAACTGTTTTTT. Supplemented by reference TRBV7-9 and TRBJ1-4, the full variable domain reads DTGVSQNPRHKITKRGQNVTFRCDPISEHNRLYWYRQTLGQGPEFLTYFQNEAQLEKSRLLSDRFSAERPKGSFSTLEIQRTEQGDSAMYLCASSPRGDATNEKLFFGSGTQLSVL.

The J gene is TRBJ1-1, the V gene TRBV5-1, with 10 bases matching TRBD1. Germline trimming cut 7 bases from V and 0 bases from J; bases unmatched to any gene: 3. The CDR3 is made up of 14 amino acids. Germline V CDR1 and CDR2: SGHRS, YFSETQ. The CDR3 DNA is TGCGCCAGCCGACAGGGGGCTATGAACACTGAAGCTTTCTTT. Translated: CASRQGAMNTEAFF.

The chain is built from TRBV18 and TRBJ2-7; 7 positions match TRBD1. There are 16 residues in the CDR3. The germline CDR1 and CDR2 sequences are KGHSH and LQKENI. Unmatched junction bases numbered 9, after V lost 2 bases and J lost 2 bases. The CDR3 region has the DNA TGTGCCAGCTCACCAGGGGACAGACCCGGACCCTACGAGCAGTACTTC. Translation gives CASSPGDRPGPYEQYF.

The rearrangement joins TRBV3-1 (or the pseudogene TRBV3-2) to TRBJ2-7; TRBD2 matches 13 bases. The CDR3 length is 19 residues. The germline V gene has CDR1 LGHDT and CDR2 YNNKEL (reference sequence). V shed 2 bases and J 4 bases; nucleotides not matched to a gene: 14. DNA for the CDR3: TGTGCCAGCAGCCAATTTGTTACAGGGACTAGCGGGGTTTTTTACGAGCAGTACTTC. Residues: CASSQFVTGTSGVFYEQYF.

The genes are TRBV18 and TRBJ2-1, with 10 bases fitting TRBD2. The CDR3 consists of 16 residues. V dropped 2 bases and J dropped 4; count of bases not matched to a gene: 5. Germline CDR1 and CDR2: KGHSH and LQKENI. The CDR3 spells CASSPRLAGLYNEQFF. DNA of the CDR3: TGTGCCAGCTCACCAAGACTAGCGGGCCTATACAATGAGCAGTTCTTC. The full variable domain, rest sourced from reference TRBV18 and TRBJ2-1, is NAGVMQNPRHLVRRRGQEARLRCSPMKGHSHVYWYRQLPEEGLKFMVYLQKENIIDESGMPKERFSAEFPKEGPSILRIQQVVRGDSAAYFCASSPRLAGLYNEQFFGPGTRLTVL.

V is TRBV2 and J is TRBJ2-2; a weak D match, TRBD2 (6 bases). Germline CDR1 reads SNHLY; CDR2 reads FYNNEI. Trimming took 6 bases from V and 4 from J, leaving 18 bases between them. The CDR3 loop spans 16 amino acids. The CDR3: CASRSRSPGGTGELFF. In nucleotides, the CDR3 is TGTGCCAGCAGATCCCGCAGTCCCGGGGGCACCGGGGAGCTGTTTTTT.

The chain employs TRBV6-5 and TRBJ2-7; 12 bases line up with TRBD1. With 6 bases clipped from V and 4 bases from J, the junction kept 7 bases outside the gene matches. Germline CDR1 is MNHEY and CDR2 is SVGAGI. CDR3 length equals 15 residues. The CDR3 protein is CASRPGTGGIYEQYF. As DNA, the CDR3 is TGTGCCAGCAGACCCGGGACAGGGGGCATTTACGAGCAGTACTTC.

J is TRBJ1-6 and V is TRBV20-1; D gene unclear. Germline V gene data show CDR1 as DFQATT and CDR2 as SNEGSKA (reference sequence). The CDR3 length is 13 residues. The V end lost 3 bases, the J end lost 7 bases, and 10 bases lay between the germline ends. CDR3 in amino acids: CSASPGTNSPLHF. The DNA for the CDR3 is TGCAGTGCTAGTCCGGGTACCAATTCACCCCTCCACTTT.

The rearrangement uses TRBV4-2 and TRBJ2-1; 11 bases map to TRBD2. This CDR3 region has 18 residues. J was trimmed by 2 bases and V by 1 base; bases with no gene match: 7. Germline CDR1 LGHNA, CDR2 YNFKEQ. The chain's CDR3 is CASSQGTLAGGPYNEQFF. DNA of the CDR3: TGTGCCAGCAGCCAAGGGACCTTAGCGGGAGGGCCCTACAATGAGCAGTTCTTC.

This clone was seen only a few times. The chain recombines TRBV5-1 with TRBJ1-1; D may be TRBD1 (6 bases). Germline CDR1 SGHRS, CDR2 YFSETQ. The CDR3 loop spans 15 amino acids. With 6 bases removed from V and 2 bases from J, the gap between germline ends came to 17 bases. CDR3 in amino acids: CASTPDSRANTEAFF. CDR3 DNA: TGCGCCAGCACCCCGGACAGTAGGGCAAACACTGAAGCTTTCTTT.

V usage is TRBV5-5 and J usage is TRBJ1-3; 7 nucleotides align to TRBD1. The CDR3 spans 15 residues. The junction had 12 bases not matched to a gene; V was cut back by 3 bases and J by 9 bases. The germline CDR1 and CDR2 sequences are SGHKS and YYEKEE (reference sequence). The CDR3 DNA follows: TGTGCCAGCAGCTCCCGTCCCGACAGGGCTGGCACCATATATTTT. As protein: CASSSRPDRAGTIYF.

This clone showed up just a few times. The rearrangement uses TRBV6-4 and TRBJ2-2; D is perhaps TRBD2 (5 bases). Germline lookup yields CDR1 MRHNA and CDR2 SNTAGT. The CDR3 covers 14 residues. Trimming shortened V by 2 bases and J by 2 bases, and 6 bases separated the two germline ends. DNA for the CDR3: TGTGCCAGCAGTGACGGAGGTAACACCGGGGAGCTGTTTTTT. Its protein product is CASSDGGNTGELFF.

V usage is TRBV7-9 and J usage is TRBJ2-3; 10 bases align to TRBD2. Germline values: CDR1 SEHNR, CDR2 FQNEAQ (reference sequence). The CDR3 is 15 residues long. Trimming removed 3 bases from V and 5 bases from J; junction bases left unmatched: 5. The CDR3 nucleotides read TGTGCCAGCAGCTTCCCTAGCGGGGGACGAGATACGCAGTATTTT. It is translated as CASSFPSGGRDTQYF. Full variable domain (missing parts from reference TRBV7-9 and TRBJ2-3): DTGVSQNPRHKITKRGQNVTFRCDPISEHNRLYWYRQTLGQGPEFLTYFQNEAQLEKSRLLSDRFSAERPKGSFSTLEIQRTEQGDSAMYLCASSFPSGGRDTQYFGPGTRLTVL.

The rearrangement uses TRBV5-1 and TRBJ2-1; no clear D. V lost 3 bases and J 9 bases, leaving 13 bases between the germline ends. The germline V gene has CDR1 SGHRS and CDR2 YFSETQ. The CDR3 spans 13 residues. The CDR3 here is CASSSSQVSEQFF. The CDR3 DNA reads TGCGCCAGCAGCTCTTCCCAAGTGAGTGAGCAGTTCTTC.

This clone occurred a few times. This chain uses TRBV6-4 with TRBJ2-1; D remains ambiguous. V lost 2 bases, J lost 8 bases, and 16 bases lay in between. Germline lookup yields CDR1 MRHNA and CDR2 SNTAGT. The CDR3 covers 15 residues. CDR3 in DNA: TGTGCCAGCAGTGACACTCCCTCATCTAGTGATGAGCAGTTCTTC. As protein: CASSDTPSSSDEQFF.

This chain uses TRBV5-1 with TRBJ2-1; 12 bases map to TRBD2. Germline V gene lookup returns CDR1 SGHRS and CDR2 YFSETQ. V was pared by 4 bases and J by 8 bases, with 7 bases of the junction left unmatched. CDR3 length: 15 residues. The DNA of the CDR3 is TGCGCCAGCAGCGCCTTGACTAGCGGGAGCTATGAGCAGTTCTTC. Its protein is CASSALTSGSYEQFF. Based on the CDR3 plus reference TRBV5-1 and TRBJ2-1, the full variable domain is KAGVTQTPRYLIKTRGQQVTLSCSPISGHRSVSWYQQTPGQGLQFLFEYFSETQRNKGNFPGRFSGRQFSNSRSEMNVSTLELGDSALYLCASSALTSGSYEQFFGPGTRLTVL.

V is TRBV19 and J is TRBJ2-2, with a weak D call TRBD2 (6 bases). V shed 6 bases and J shed 0 bases, with 11 bases lying between them. This CDR3 contains 15 residues. Per the germline V gene, CDR1 is LNHDA and CDR2 is SQIVND (reference sequence). As DNA, the CDR3 is TGTGCCAGTAGGAACCTAGCGCCGAACACCGGGGAGCTGTTTTTT. It is translated as CASRNLAPNTGELFF.

The chain joins TRBV19 to TRBJ1-1; D gene ambiguous. Trimming took 5 bases from V and 4 from J, leaving 11 bases between them. From germline, CDR1 is LNHDA and CDR2 SQIVND (reference sequence). This CDR3 is 13 amino acids long. The CDR3 DNA reads as TGTGCCAGTAGTGATAAAGGAGGCACTGAAGCTTTCTTT. This sequence encodes CASSDKGGTEAFF.

This clone was seen only once. J is TRBJ1-5 and V is TRBV12-3 or TRBV12-4, with unresolved D. Trimming shortened V by 5 bases and J by 3 bases, and 8 bases separated the two germline ends. The CDR3 consists of 13 residues. CDR3 coding DNA: TGTGCCAGCAGTGCGAGCCTCAATCAGCCCCAGCATTTT. It is translated as CASSASLNQPQHF.

This sequence joins TRBV5-1 and TRBJ2-3; 8 positions agree with TRBD2. CDR3 length: 18 residues. Per the germline V gene, CDR1 is SGHRS and CDR2 is YFSETQ. V trimming: 0 bases; J trimming: 0 bases; junction bases outside the gene matches: 9. CDR3: CASSLVLLAAASTDTQYF. DNA of the CDR3: TGCGCCAGCAGCTTGGTGCTACTAGCGGCCGCTAGCACAGATACGCAGTATTTT.